Following are 32 T cell receptor beta chains from one sample sequenced in a study of blood T cell repertoires in COVID-19. Produced via immunoSEQ multiplex PCR; TCRdb's table is partial and in-frame only. This sample has about 140,000 clones, with around 82% found just once. Sequenced sample: peripheral blood. The origin of the receptors is a human donor in a cohort sampled during active COVID-19.

V is TRBV5-4 and J is TRBJ1-2; TRBD1 matches 7 bases. The CDR3 runs to 13 residues. CDR1 is SGHNT, CDR2 YYREEE, per germline (reference sequence). V lost 4 bases, J lost 4 bases, and 4 bases stayed unmatched. CDR3 sequence reads: CASSEGQPYGYTF. The CDR3, as DNA: TGTGCCAGCAGCGAGGGACAGCCCTATGGCTACACCTTC.

V gene TRBV6-4 combines with J gene TRBJ2-1; D is perhaps TRBD2 (5 bases). The V and J ends lost 2 bases and 0 bases respectively, with 8 bases between them. Looked up from germline, CDR1 is MRHNA and CDR2 is SNTAGT. The CDR3 totals 15 residues. In DNA form, the CDR3 reads TGTGCCAGCAGTGACGGGGAGAGCTCCTACAATGAGCAGTTCTTC. Protein product: CASSDGESSYNEQFF.

Only a few counts were recorded for this clone. This sequence joins TRBV2 and TRBJ2-2; TRBD1 might be the D (6 bases). Germline loops: CDR1 SNHLY, CDR2 FYNNEI. V dropped 7 bases and J dropped 4 bases, with 16 bases sitting between them. The CDR3 is 15 residues long. DNA of the CDR3: TGTGCCAGCACTTTGGGTCAGGGGTCCACCGGGGAGCTGTTTTTT. Residues: CASTLGQGSTGELFF.

This sequence joins TRBV2 and TRBJ1-1; 7 nucleotides agree with TRBD1. The V segment lost 4 bases and the J segment 1 base; nucleotides outside the gene matches: 9. Germline V gene data show CDR1 as SNHLY and CDR2 as FYNNEI. This CDR3 is 16 amino acids long. CDR3: CASSGRGLVTNTEAFF. The CDR3 DNA reads as TGTGCCAGCAGTGGGAGGGGGCTAGTTACGAACACTGAAGCTTTCTTT.

The J gene is TRBJ2-7, the V gene TRBV4-1; TRBD1 aligns across 8 bases. V lost 3 bases, J lost 3 bases, and 10 bases stayed unmatched. Germline CDR1 MGHRA, CDR2 YSYEKL. The CDR3 is made up of 16 amino acids. The CDR3 reads CASSQSSRDRNYEQYF. The DNA of the CDR3 is TGCGCCAGCAGCCAGTCAAGCCGGGACAGGAACTACGAGCAGTACTTC.

The chain uses TRBV11-3 and TRBJ1-1; D gene uncertain. Trimming shortened V by 6 bases and J by 4 bases, and 12 bases separated the two germline ends. CDR1 and CDR2 (germline): SGHNT, YENEEA. The CDR3 is made up of 13 amino acids. CDR3 bases: TGTGCCAGCAGTTCACACGGGAGCACTGAAGCTTTCTTT. Residues: CASSSHGSTEAFF.

With respect to this clone: The same CDR3 is also encoded by other DNA sequences in this sample. This sequence joins TRBV10-3 and TRBJ2-7, with 7 bases matching TRBD1. J lost 0 bases, V lost 8 bases, and 1 base had no gene match. CDR3 length equals 12 residues. Germline values: CDR1 ENHRY, CDR2 SYGVKD. The CDR3 DNA is TGTGCCATCCGGGACAGCTCCTACGAGCAGTACTTC. It is translated as CAIRDSSYEQYF.

The chain is built from TRBV19 and TRBJ2-7, with TRBD1 identical over 9 bases. In germline, CDR1 is LNHDA, CDR2 SQIVND (reference sequence). The CDR3 loop spans 17 amino acids. The trim removed 6 bases at V and 0 bases at J, leaving 12 bases unmatched. The CDR3 region is CASRGQGTKFNSYEQYF. The CDR3 DNA reads as TGTGCCAGTAGGGGACAGGGAACGAAATTCAACTCCTACGAGCAGTACTTC.

The V and J genes are TRBV5-1 and TRBJ2-2; a weak D match, TRBD1 (5 bases). Germline lookup yields CDR1 SGHRS and CDR2 YFSETQ. The CDR3 is made up of 15 amino acids. Trimming took off 3 bases at V and 4 bases at J, with 13 bases between the two ends. The CDR3 loop reads CASSWTWGSTGELFF. The CDR3 DNA reads as TGCGCCAGCAGCTGGACGTGGGGCAGCACCGGGGAGCTGTTTTTT.

The chain has TRBV24-1 and TRBJ2-2; 7 nucleotides align to TRBD1. The ends lost 5 bases at V and 4 bases at J; junction bases unmatched: 9. Germline CDR1 is KGHDR and CDR2 is SFDVKD. CDR3 length equals 16 residues. The CDR3: CATSANLQGFTGELFF. As DNA, the CDR3 is TGTGCCACCAGTGCTAACTTACAGGGGTTCACCGGGGAGCTGTTTTTT.

The V call is TRBV3-1 (or the pseudogene TRBV3-2), the J call TRBJ2-1, with 8 positions matching TRBD1. This CDR3 is 16 amino acids long. The V and J ends lost 0 bases and 4 bases, in that order; junction bases with no gene match: 5. Germline V gene data show CDR1 as LGHDT and CDR2 as YNNKEL (reference sequence). As DNA, the CDR3 is TGTGCCAGCAGCCAAGATCCGCAGGGGGCGTACAATGAGCAGTTCTTC. Translated, it gives CASSQDPQGAYNEQFF.

The gene calls are TRBV6-5 and TRBJ1-1, with TRBD1 as a possible D gene (5 bases). The CDR3 extends over 15 amino acids. In germline, CDR1 is MNHEY, CDR2 SVGAGI. V lost 1 base and J 0 bases, leaving 9 bases between the germline ends. The CDR3 coding sequence is TGTGCCAGCAGTTACTGGGGGGGATTGAACACTGAAGCTTTCTTT. It encodes CASSYWGGLNTEAFF.

This clone was seen once. The CDR3 region has the DNA TGTGCCAGCAGTGAAGGGCAGGGGTGGGAAAAACTGTTTTTT. This encodes CASSEGQGWEKLFF. This chain connects TRBV2 to TRBJ1-4; weak D call: TRBD1 (6 bases). Per germline, CDR1 SNHLY and CDR2 FYNNEI. Trimming stripped 1 base from V and 8 bases from J, with 11 bases between. The CDR3 is 14 amino acids.

The chain has TRBV5-5 and TRBJ2-5; D is possibly TRBD2 (7 bases). The V end lost 4 bases, the J end lost 4 bases, and 11 bases lay between the germline ends. The CDR3 is made up of 13 amino acids. CDR1 and CDR2 from the germline V gene are SGHKS and YYEKEE (reference sequence). CDR3: CASSGGALETQYF. The CDR3 bases are TGTGCCAGCAGCGGGGGGGCCTTAGAGACCCAGTACTTC.

This clone was counted many times. The chain recombines TRBV5-8 with TRBJ2-7; D is undetermined. V shed 4 bases and J shed 1 base, with 15 bases lying between them. This CDR3 is 15 amino acids long. Germline CDR1 is SGHTS and CDR2 is YDEGEE. Here the CDR3 DNA reads TGTGCCAGCAGCCCCCCTATCTCGAGTTCCTACGAGCAGTACTTC. It codes for CASSPPISSSYEQYF.

This clone was seen once. The chain joins TRBV6-2 or TRBV6-3 to TRBJ2-4; possible D gene TRBD1, 6 bases. V gave up 2 bases and J gave up 2 bases, with 10 bases separating them. This CDR3 comprises 15 residues. CDR1 and CDR2 (germline): MNHEY, SVGEGT. CDR3 residues: CASSYSRGTKNIQYF. DNA for the CDR3: TGTGCCAGCAGTTACAGCAGGGGTACCAAAAACATTCAGTACTTC.

The chain recombines TRBV11-2 with TRBJ2-1; 7 bases line up with TRBD2. Trimming cost V 3 bases and J 10 bases; bases outside gene matches: 0. Germline lookup yields CDR1 SGHAT and CDR2 FQNNGV. The CDR3 covers 11 residues. In nucleotides, the CDR3 is TGTGCCAGCAGCTTCGGGGGGGAGCAGTTCTTC. This sequence encodes CASSFGGEQFF.

V and J are TRBV7-9 and TRBJ1-3; tentative D call: TRBD1 (5 bases). This CDR3 is 16 amino acids long. Germline CDR1 SEHNR, CDR2 FQNEAQ (reference sequence). V was clipped by 5 bases and J by 4 bases, with 18 bases between them. CDR3 residues: CASSQVQVTSGNTIYF. In nucleotides, the CDR3 is TGTGCCAGCAGCCAAGTACAGGTAACGAGCGGAAACACCATATATTTT.

The V call is TRBV7-9, the J call TRBJ2-2; D is perhaps TRBD1 (5 bases). Germline CDR1 and CDR2: SEHNR and FQNEAQ (reference sequence). There are 16 residues in the CDR3. V was pared by 1 base and J by 0 bases, with 9 bases between. As DNA, the CDR3 is TGTGCCAGCAGCTTAGGAGTAGGGGCGAACACCGGGGAGCTGTTTTTT. Translation: CASSLGVGANTGELFF.

The CDR3 loop reads CASSSWTSAGYEQYF. The CDR3 bases are TGTGCCAGCAGCTCCTGGACTAGCGCAGGCTACGAGCAGTACTTC. The chain couples TRBV7-2 to TRBJ2-7; 9 bases match TRBD2. CDR3 length: 15 amino acids. V gave up 4 bases and J gave up 3 bases; unmatched junction bases: 7. Germline V gives CDR1 SGHTA, CDR2 FQGNSA. Full variable domain (outside the CDR3, taken from reference TRBV7-2 and TRBJ2-7): GAGVSQSPSNKVTEKGKDVELRCDPISGHTALYWYRQSLGQGLEFLIYFQGNSAPDKSGLPSDRFSAERTGGSVSTLTIQRTQQEDSAVYLCASSSWTSAGYEQYFGPGTRLTVT.

The chain uses TRBV10-3 and TRBJ2-5; the D is unclear. Germline CDR1 reads ENHRY; CDR2 reads SYGVKD. This CDR3 comprises 12 residues. Trimming took 6 bases from V and 5 from J, leaving 10 bases between them. DNA of the CDR3: TGTGCCATCAGCATGAACTTGGAGACCCAGTACTTC. Encoded protein: CAISMNLETQYF.

This chain links TRBV2 with TRBJ1-1; D perhaps matches TRBD1 (5 bases). Germline lookup yields CDR1 SNHLY and CDR2 FYNNEI. With 10 bases removed from V and 1 base from J, the gap between germline ends came to 13 bases. The CDR3 spans 13 residues. The CDR3 region is CANSKGPNTEAFF. The CDR3 coding sequence is TGTGCCAACAGCAAGGGGCCGAACACTGAAGCTTTCTTT. The variable domain in full, with the rest retrieved from reference TRBV2 and TRBJ1-1, is EPEVTQTPSHQVTQMGQEVILRCVPISNHLYFYWYRQILGQKVEFLVSFYNNEISEKSEIFDDQFSVERPDGSNFTLKIRSTKLEDSAMYFCANSKGPNTEAFFGQGTRLTVV.

This rearrangement joins TRBV3-1 (or the pseudogene TRBV3-2) to TRBJ1-2; no clear D. CDR3 length: 15 amino acids. Looked up from germline, CDR1 is LGHDT and CDR2 is YNNKEL (reference sequence). V gave up 4 bases and J gave up 1 base, with 13 bases separating them. The CDR3 DNA follows: TGTGCCAGCAGCCCCAAGCTCTACGGTAACTATGGCTACACCTTC. Amino acid sequence: CASSPKLYGNYGYTF.

The J gene is TRBJ2-1, the V gene TRBV6-6; D possibly corresponds to TRBD2 (6 bases). The CDR3 loop spans 16 amino acids. Trimming pared 2 bases from V and 6 bases from J, leaving 17 bases between. CDR1 is MNHNY, CDR2 SVGAGI, per germline (reference sequence). CDR3 region: CASSYAFRGAGNEQFF. In DNA, the CDR3 is TGTGCCAGCAGTTACGCATTTCGCGGGGCGGGCAATGAGCAGTTCTTC.

This clone was recorded once. This chain links TRBV19 with TRBJ2-7, with 7 bases that match TRBD1. Germline V lookup: CDR1 LNHDA, CDR2 SQIVND (reference sequence). The CDR3 spans 15 residues. The J segment lost 1 base and the V segment lost 7 bases, leaving 10 bases of the junction unmatched. CDR3 sequence (DNA): TGTGCCAGTACCCCGACAGGGTTCGCTTCCTACGAGCAGTACTTC. This codes for CASTPTGFASYEQYF.

The chain employs TRBV6-5 and TRBJ1-2, with D possibly TRBD1 on 5 matching bases. The CDR3 runs 13 residues. Germline values: CDR1 MNHEY, CDR2 SVGAGI. Between the trimmed V and J ends, which lost 5 bases and 7 bases, there was a span of 14 bases. CDR3 amino acids: CASSKSAGAGYTF. The CDR3 nucleotides are TGTGCCAGCAGTAAATCAGCTGGGGCTGGCTACACCTTC.

The chain recombines TRBV19 with TRBJ1-5, with D possibly matching TRBD1 (6 bases). V was shortened by 6 bases and J by 2 bases, with 14 bases between the two germline ends. The CDR3 sequence is 15 residues long. Germline V CDR1 and CDR2: LNHDA, SQIVND (reference sequence). CDR3 in DNA: TGTGCCAGTAGGGGGGGGCAGGGCGGCAATCAGCCCCAGCATTTT. Its translation is CASRGGQGGNQPQHF.

The chain has TRBV28 and TRBJ1-3; no clear D. Germline assignment: CDR1 MDHEN and CDR2 SYDVKM. Trimming left V 6 bases short and J 0 bases short, with 12 bases between. The length of the CDR3 is 15 residues. This chain's CDR3 is CASSEVGPSGNTIYF. CDR3 coding DNA: TGTGCCAGCAGCGAGGTAGGCCCCTCTGGAAACACCATATATTTT.

V gene TRBV6-5 combines with J gene TRBJ2-2, with a tentative D call TRBD2 (6 bases). The CDR3 totals 15 residues. The V gene's germline CDR1 is MNHEY and CDR2 SVGAGI. Trimming took 5 bases from V and 6 from J, leaving 16 bases between them. The CDR3 sequence: CASSQDWTGAGELFF. Here the CDR3 DNA reads TGTGCCAGCAGTCAGGACTGGACGGGGGCCGGGGAGCTGTTTTTT.

V usage is TRBV7-9 and J usage is TRBJ2-2; 9 bases align to TRBD1. The CDR3 contains 14 residues. Trimming cost V 4 bases and J 6 bases; bases outside gene matches: 3. Per the germline V gene, CDR1 is SEHNR and CDR2 is FQNEAQ (reference sequence). In DNA form, the CDR3 reads TGTGCCAGCAGCTCGGGACAGGGCCCCGGGGAGCTGTTTTTT. Its translation: CASSSGQGPGELFF.

The chain links TRBV5-5 to TRBJ2-7; 8 bases line up with TRBD1. Trimming took 6 bases from V and 3 from J; bases not matched to a gene: 8. CDR3 length: 14 residues. CDR1 is SGHKS, CDR2 YYEKEE, per germline (reference sequence). For the CDR3, the DNA is TGTGCCAGCAAAAGGGAACAGGGGGTCTACGAGCAGTACTTC. Amino acid sequence: CASKREQGVYEQYF.

The chain carries TRBV15 and TRBJ1-4, with D tentatively TRBD1 (6 bases). The CDR3 consists of 14 residues. The V end lost 6 bases, the J end lost 8 bases, and 16 bases lay between the germline ends. Looked up from germline, CDR1 is LNHNV and CDR2 is YYDKDF (reference sequence). The DNA for the CDR3 is TGTGCCACCAGTAGGCCTCAGGGGTGGGAAAAACTGTTTTTT. Translation: CATSRPQGWEKLFF.